The text below deals with one T cell receptor beta chain. Assay: immunoSEQ multiplex PCR; the TCRdb copy retains only in-frame clones and omits some. Of some 110,000 clones in the sample, 92% were seen once. From germline, CDR1 is WSHSY and CDR2 SAAADI. This CDR3 region has 12 residues. Germline trimming cut 7 bases from V and 8 bases from J; bases unmatched to any gene: 5. This entry comes from a study of OX40 agonist ivuxolimab in advanced cancers. This clonotype was obtained from an adult with an advanced solid tumor such as melanoma, head and neck, liver or kidney cancer. The specimen comprised CD4+ or CD8+ T cells sorted from blood, sampled in a trial of the OX40 agonist ivuxolimab. The J gene is TRBJ2-1, the V gene TRBV10-2, with TRBD2 matching 7 bases. This CDR3 reads CASTGTIDEQFF. For the CDR3, the DNA is TGCGCCAGCACCGGGACTATCGATGAGCAGTTCTTC.